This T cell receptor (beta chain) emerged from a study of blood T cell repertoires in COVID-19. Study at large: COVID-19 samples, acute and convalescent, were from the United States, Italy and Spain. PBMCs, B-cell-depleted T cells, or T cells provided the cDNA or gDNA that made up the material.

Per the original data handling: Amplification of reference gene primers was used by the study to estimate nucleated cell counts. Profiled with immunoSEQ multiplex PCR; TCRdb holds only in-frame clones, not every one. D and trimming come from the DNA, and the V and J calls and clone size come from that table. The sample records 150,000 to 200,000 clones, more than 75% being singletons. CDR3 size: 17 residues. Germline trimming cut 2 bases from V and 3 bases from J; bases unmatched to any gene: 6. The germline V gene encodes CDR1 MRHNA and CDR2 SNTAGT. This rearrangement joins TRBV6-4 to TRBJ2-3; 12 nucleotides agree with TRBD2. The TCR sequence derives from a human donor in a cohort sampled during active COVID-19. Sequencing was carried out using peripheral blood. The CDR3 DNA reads TGTGCCAGCAGTGACACGACTAGCGGGGGTGGAACAGATACGCAGTATTTT. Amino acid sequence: CASSDTTSGGGTDTQYF.